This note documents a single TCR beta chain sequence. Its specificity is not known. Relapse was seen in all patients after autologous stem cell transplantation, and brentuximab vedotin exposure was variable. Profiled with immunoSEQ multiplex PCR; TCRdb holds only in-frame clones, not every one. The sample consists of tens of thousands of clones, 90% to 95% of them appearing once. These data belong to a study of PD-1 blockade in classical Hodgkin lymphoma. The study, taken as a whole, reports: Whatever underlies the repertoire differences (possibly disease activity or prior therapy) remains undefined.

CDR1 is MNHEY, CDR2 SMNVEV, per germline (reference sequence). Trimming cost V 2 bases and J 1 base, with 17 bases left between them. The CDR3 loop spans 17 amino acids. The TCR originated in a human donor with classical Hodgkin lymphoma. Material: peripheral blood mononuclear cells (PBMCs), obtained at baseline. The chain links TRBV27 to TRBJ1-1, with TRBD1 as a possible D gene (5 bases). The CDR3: CASSLGIQGGANTEAFF. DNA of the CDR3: TGTGCCAGCAGTTTAGGAATCCAGGGAGGGGCGAACACTGAAGCTTTCTTT.